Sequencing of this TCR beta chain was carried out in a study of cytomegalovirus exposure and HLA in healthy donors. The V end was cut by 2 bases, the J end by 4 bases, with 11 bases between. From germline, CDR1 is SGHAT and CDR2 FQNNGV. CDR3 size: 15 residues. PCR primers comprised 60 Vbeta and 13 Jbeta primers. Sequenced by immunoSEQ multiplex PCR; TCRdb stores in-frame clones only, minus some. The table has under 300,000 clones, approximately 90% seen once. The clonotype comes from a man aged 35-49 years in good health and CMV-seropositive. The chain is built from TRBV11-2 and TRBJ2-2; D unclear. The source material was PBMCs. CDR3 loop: CASSLYETTTGELFF. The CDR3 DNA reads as TGTGCCAGCAGCTTATATGAGACAACCACCGGGGAGCTGTTTTTT.